The clone carrying this T cell receptor beta chain was observed once. In the authors' methods: Nucleated cell counts were estimated from reference gene primer amplification. TCRdb keeps only in-frame clones here, not all; method: immunoSEQ multiplex PCR. The DNA was the basis for D and trimming; V, J and clone size are from that table. The sample carries about 160,000 clones, more than 65% recorded once. Germline V lookup: CDR1 SGHAT, CDR2 FQNNGV. V lost 5 bases to trimming and J lost 0 bases, with 11 bases between them. The length of the CDR3 is 14 residues. These data come from a study of blood T cell repertoires in COVID-19. Looking at the study overall: Acute and convalescent COVID-19 samples came from the United States, Italy and Spain. Nucleic acid was either cDNA or gDNA, and it came from T cells, B-cell-depleted T cells, or PBMCs.

The chain carries TRBV11-2 and TRBJ2-7, with unresolved D. The sample comprised peripheral blood. The sequence came from a woman aged 80 or older with acute or convalescent COVID-19. The CDR3, as DNA: TGTGCCAGCAGCCCAGACTGGCGCTCCTACGAGCAGTACTTC. Amino acids: CASSPDWRSYEQYF. The full variable domain, with the rest looked up from reference TRBV11-2 and TRBJ2-7, is EAGVAQSPRYKIIEKRQSVAFWCNPISGHATLYWYQQILGQGPKLLIQFQNNGVVDDSQLPKDRFSAERLKGVDSTLKIQPAKLEDSAVYLCASSPDWRSYEQYFGPGTRLTVT.